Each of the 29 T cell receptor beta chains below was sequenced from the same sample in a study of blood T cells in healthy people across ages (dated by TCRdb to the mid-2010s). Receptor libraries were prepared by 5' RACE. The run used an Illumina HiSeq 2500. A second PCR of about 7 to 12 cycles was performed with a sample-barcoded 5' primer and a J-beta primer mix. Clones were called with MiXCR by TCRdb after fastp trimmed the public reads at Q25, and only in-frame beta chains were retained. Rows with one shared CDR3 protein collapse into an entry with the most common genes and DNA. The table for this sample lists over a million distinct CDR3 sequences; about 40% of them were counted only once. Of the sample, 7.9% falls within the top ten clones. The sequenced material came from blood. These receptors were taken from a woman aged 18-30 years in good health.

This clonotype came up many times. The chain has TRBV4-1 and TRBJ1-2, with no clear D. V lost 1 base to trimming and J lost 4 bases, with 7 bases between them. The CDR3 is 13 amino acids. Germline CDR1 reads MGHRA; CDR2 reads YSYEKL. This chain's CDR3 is CASSQGQVYGYTF. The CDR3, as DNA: TGCGCCAGCAGCCAAGGGCAGGTCTATGGCTACACCTTC.

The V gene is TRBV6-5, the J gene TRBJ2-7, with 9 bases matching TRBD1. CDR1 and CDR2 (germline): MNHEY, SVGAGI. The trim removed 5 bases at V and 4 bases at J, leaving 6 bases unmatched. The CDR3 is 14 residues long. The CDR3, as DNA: TGTGCCAGCAGTGCCGGACAGGGGATGTACGAGCAGTACTTC. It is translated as CASSAGQGMYEQYF.

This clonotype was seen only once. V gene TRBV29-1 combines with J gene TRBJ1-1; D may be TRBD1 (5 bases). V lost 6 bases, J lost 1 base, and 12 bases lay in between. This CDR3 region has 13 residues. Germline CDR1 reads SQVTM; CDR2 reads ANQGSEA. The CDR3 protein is CSVSQGGNTEAFF. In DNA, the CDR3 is TGCAGCGTCTCGCAGGGTGGGAACACTGAAGCTTTCTTT.

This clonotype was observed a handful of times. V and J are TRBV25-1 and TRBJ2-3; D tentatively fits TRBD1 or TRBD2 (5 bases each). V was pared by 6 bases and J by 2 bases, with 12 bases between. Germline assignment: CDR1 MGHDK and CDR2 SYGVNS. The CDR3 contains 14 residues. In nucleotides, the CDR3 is TGTGCCAGCAGCGCCGGGGACGCCACAGATACGCAGTATTTT. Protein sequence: CASSAGDATDTQYF.

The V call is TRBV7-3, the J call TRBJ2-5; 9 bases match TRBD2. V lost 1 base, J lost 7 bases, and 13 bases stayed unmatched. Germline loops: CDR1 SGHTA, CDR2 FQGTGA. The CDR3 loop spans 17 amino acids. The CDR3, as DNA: TGTGCCAGCAGCTTAAATGGCGGGGGGGCCGTTGGGAGGACCCAGTACTTC. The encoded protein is CASSLNGGGAVGRTQYF.

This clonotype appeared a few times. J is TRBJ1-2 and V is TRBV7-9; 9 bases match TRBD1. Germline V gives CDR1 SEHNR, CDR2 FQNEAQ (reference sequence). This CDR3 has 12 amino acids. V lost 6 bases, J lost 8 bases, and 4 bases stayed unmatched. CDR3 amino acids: CASSWDREGYTF. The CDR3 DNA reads TGTGCCAGCAGTTGGGACAGGGAGGGCTACACCTTC.

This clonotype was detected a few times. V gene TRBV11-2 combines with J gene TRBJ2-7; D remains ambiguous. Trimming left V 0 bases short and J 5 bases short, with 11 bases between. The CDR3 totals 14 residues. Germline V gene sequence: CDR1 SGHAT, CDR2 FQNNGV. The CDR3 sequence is CASSLDIQAHEQYF. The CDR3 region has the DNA TGTGCCAGCAGCTTAGATATTCAGGCCCACGAGCAGTACTTC.

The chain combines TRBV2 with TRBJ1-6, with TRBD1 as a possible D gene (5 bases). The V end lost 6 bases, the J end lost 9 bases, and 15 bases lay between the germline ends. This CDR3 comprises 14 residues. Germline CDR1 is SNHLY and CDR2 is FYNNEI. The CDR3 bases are TGTGCCAGCAGCGATGGGGGTGGGAGTTCACCCCTCCACTTT. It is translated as CASSDGGGSSPLHF.

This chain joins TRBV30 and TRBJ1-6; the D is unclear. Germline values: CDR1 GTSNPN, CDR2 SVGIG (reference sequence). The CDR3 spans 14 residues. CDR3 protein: CAGESSSYNSPLHF. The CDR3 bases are TGTGCTGGGGAATCGAGCTCCTATAATTCACCCCTCCACTTT.

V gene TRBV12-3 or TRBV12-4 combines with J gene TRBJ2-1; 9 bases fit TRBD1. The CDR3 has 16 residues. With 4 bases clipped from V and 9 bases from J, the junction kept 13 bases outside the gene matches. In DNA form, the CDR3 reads TGTGCCAGCAGTTCATATCGGGACAGGGATTTGGGTGAGCAGTTCTTC. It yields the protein CASSSYRDRDLGEQFF.

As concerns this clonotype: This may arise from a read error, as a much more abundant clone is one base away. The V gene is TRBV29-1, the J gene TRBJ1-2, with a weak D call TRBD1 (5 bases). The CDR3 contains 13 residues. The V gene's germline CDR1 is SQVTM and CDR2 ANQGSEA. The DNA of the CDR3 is TGCAGCGCCCGTAATCAGGGAACGAGCGGCTGCACCTTC. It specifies CSARNQGTSGCTF.

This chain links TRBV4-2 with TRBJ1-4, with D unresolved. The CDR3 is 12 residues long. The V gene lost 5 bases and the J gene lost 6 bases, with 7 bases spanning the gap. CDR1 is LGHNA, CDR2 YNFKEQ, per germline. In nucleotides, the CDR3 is TGTGCCAGCAGCGAGGACTATGAAAAACTGTTTTTT. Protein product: CASSEDYEKLFF.

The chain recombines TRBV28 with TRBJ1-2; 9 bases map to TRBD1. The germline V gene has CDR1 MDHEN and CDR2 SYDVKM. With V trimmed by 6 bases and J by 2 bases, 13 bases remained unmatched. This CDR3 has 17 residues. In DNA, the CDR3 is TGTGCCAGCAGGGGATTAAGGACAGGGGACCACAACTATGGCTACACCTTC. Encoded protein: CASRGLRTGDHNYGYTF.

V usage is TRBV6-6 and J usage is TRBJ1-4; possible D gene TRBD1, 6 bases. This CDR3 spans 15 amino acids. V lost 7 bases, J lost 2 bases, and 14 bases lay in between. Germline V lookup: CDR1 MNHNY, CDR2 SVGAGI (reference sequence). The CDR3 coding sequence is TGTGCCAGCACTCGAACAGGGACTACTAATGAAAAACTGTTTTTT. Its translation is CASTRTGTTNEKLFF.

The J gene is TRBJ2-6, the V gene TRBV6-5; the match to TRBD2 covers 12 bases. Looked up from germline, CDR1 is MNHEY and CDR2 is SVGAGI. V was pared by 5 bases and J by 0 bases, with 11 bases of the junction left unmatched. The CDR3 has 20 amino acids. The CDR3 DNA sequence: TGTGCCAGCAGTCACCGGACTAGCGGGACATACCGCTCTGGGGCCAACGTCCTGACTTTC. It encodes CASSHRTSGTYRSGANVLTF.

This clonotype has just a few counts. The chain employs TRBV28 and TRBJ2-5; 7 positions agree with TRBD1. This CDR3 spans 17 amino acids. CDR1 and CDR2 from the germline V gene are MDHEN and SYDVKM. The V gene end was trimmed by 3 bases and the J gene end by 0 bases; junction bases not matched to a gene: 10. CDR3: CASSFSRDSSYQETQYF. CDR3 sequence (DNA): TGTGCCAGCAGTTTTAGTCGGGACAGCTCGTACCAAGAGACCCAGTACTTC. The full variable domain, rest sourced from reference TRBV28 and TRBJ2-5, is DVKVTQSSRYLVKRTGEKVFLECVQDMDHENMFWYRQDPGLGLRLIYFSYDVKMKEKGDIPEGYSVSREKKERFSLILESASTNQTSMYLCASSFSRDSSYQETQYFGPGTRLLVL.

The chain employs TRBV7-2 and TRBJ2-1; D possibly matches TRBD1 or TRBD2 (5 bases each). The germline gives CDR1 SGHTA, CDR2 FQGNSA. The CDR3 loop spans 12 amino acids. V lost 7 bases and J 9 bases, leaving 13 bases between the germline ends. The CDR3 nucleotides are TGTGCCAGCACGCTGGGGGTAATTGAGCAGTTCTTC. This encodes CASTLGVIEQFF.

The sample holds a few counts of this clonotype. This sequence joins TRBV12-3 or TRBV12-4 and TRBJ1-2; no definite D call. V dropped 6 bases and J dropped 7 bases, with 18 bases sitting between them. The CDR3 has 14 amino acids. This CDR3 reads CASRNSRSLGGYTF. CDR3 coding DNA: TGTGCCAGCAGGAACTCCCGTTCCCTGGGTGGCTACACCTTC.

DNA of the CDR3: TGCGCCAGCAGCGACAGGTGCGAGCAGTACTTC. It yields the protein CASSDRCEQYF. The V call is TRBV5-1, the J call TRBJ2-5; D may be TRBD1 (6 bases). The J call may not be correct, given that the DNA end is closer to TRBJ2-7. The germline V gene encodes CDR1 SGHRS and CDR2 YFSETQ. CDR3 length equals 11 residues.

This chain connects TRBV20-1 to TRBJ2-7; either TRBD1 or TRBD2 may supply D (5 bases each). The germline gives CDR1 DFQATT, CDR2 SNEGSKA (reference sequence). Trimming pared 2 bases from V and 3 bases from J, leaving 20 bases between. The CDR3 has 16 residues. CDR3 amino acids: CSARIVGASGHYEQYF. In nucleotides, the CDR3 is TGCAGTGCTAGAATAGTTGGGGCCAGCGGCCACTACGAGCAGTACTTC.

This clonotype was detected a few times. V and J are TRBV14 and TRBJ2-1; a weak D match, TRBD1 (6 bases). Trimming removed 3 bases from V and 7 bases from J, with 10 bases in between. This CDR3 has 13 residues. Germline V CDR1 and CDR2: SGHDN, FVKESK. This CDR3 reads CASSHLDRNEQFF. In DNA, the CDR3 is TGTGCCAGCAGCCACCTCGACAGGAATGAGCAGTTCTTC.

The CDR3, as DNA: TGTGCCAGCAGTTTAGGGACAGGTAAAGGTGTAACTGAAGCTTTCTTT. Residues: CASSLGTGKGVTEAFF. The chain combines TRBV28 with TRBJ1-1, with 8 nucleotides matching TRBD1. The CDR3 runs to 16 residues. The germline V gene has CDR1 MDHEN and CDR2 SYDVKM. V shed 2 bases, J shed 5 bases, and the junction held 10 bases outside the gene matches.

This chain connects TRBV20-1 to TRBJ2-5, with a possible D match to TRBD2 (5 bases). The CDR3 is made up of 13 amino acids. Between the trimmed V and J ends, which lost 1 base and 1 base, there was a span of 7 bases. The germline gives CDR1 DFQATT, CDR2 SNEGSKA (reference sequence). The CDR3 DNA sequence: TGCAGTGCTAGAGGGGGAGCCCAAGAGACCCAGTACTTC. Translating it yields CSARGGAQETQYF.

The CDR3 sequence is CSARVGAVETQYF. The CDR3 DNA reads as TGCAGTGCCCGAGTGGGAGCCGTGGAGACCCAGTACTTC. The chain combines TRBV20-1 with TRBJ2-5, with D possibly TRBD2 on 5 matching bases. This CDR3 comprises 13 residues. Looked up from germline, CDR1 is DFQATT and CDR2 is SNEGSKA (reference sequence). Trimming shortened V by 6 bases and J by 5 bases, and 16 bases separated the two germline ends.

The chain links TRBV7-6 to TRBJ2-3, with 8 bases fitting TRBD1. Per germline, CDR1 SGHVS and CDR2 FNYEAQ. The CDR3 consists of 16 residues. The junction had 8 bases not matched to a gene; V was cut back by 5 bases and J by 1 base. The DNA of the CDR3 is TGTGCCAGCAGCGGAGGACAGGGAGTCGGCACAGATACGCAGTATTTT. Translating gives CASSGGQGVGTDTQYF.

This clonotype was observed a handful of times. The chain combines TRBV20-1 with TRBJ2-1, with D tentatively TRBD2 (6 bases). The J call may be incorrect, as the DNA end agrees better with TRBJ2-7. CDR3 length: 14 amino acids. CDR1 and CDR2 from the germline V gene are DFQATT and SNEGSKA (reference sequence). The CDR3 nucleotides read TGCAGTGCCACTTCCCAGCGGGCCTACAATGAGCAGTACTTC. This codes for CSATSQRAYNEQYF.

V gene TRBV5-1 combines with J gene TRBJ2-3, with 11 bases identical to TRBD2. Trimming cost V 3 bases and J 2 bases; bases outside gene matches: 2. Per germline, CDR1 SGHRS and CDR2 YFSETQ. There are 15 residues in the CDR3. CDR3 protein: CASSSSGGTTDTQYF. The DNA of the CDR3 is TGCGCCAGCAGCTCTAGCGGGGGGACCACAGATACGCAGTATTTT.

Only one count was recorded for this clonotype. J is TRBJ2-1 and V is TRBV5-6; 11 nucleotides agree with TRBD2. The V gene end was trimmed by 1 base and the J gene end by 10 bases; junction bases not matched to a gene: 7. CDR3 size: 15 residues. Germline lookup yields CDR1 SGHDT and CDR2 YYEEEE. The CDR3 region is CASSLTSGSSYEQFF. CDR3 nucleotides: TGTGCCAGCAGCTTGACTAGCGGGAGCTCCTACGAGCAGTTCTTC.

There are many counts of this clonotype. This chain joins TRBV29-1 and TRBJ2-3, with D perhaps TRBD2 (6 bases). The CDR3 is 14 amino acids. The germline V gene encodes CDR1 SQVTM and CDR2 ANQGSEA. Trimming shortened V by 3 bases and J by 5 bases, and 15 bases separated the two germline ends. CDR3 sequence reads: CSVEEQLALDTQYF. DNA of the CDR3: TGCAGCGTTGAGGAGCAGCTAGCGTTAGATACGCAGTATTTT.